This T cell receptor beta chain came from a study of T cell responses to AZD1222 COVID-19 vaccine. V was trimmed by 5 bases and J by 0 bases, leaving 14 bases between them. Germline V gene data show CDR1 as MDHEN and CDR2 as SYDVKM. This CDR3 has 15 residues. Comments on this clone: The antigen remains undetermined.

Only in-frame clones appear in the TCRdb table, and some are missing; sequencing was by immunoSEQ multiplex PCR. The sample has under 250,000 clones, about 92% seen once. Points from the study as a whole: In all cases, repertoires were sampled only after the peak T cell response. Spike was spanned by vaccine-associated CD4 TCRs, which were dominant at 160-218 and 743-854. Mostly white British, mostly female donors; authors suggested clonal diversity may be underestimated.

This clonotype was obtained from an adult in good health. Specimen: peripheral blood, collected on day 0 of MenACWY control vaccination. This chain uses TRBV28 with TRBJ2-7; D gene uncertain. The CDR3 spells CASSIAAASSYEQYF. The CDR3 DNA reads TGTGCCAGCAGTATCGCTGCGGCTAGCTCCTACGAGCAGTACTTC.